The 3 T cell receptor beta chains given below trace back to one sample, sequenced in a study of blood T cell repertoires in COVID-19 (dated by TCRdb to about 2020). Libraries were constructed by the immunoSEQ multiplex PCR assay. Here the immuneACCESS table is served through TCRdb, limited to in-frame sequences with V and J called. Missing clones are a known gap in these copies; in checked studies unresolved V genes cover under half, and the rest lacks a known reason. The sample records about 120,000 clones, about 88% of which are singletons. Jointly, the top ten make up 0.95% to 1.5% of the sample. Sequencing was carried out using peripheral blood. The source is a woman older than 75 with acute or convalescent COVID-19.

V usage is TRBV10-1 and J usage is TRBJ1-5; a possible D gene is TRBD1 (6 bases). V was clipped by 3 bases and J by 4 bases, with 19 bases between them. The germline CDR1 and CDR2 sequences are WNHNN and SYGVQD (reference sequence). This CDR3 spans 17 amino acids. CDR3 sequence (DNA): TGCGCCAGCAGTGAAGTGGGGGCACAGGCCGCTAATCAGCCCCAGCATTTT. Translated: CASSEVGAQAANQPQHF.

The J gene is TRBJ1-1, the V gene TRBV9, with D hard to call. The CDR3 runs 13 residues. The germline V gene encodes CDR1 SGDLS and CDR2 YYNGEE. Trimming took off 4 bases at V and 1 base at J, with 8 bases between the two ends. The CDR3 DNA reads TGTGCCAGCAGCCGTGGGAGGAACACTGAAGCTTTCTTT. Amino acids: CASSRGRNTEAFF.

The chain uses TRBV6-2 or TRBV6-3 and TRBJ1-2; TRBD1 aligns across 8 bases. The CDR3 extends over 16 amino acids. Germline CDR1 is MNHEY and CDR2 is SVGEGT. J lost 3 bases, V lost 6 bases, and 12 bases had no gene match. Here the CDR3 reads CASSSRTGSGHYGYTF. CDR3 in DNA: TGTGCCAGCAGCTCCCGGACAGGGTCGGGACACTATGGCTACACCTTC.